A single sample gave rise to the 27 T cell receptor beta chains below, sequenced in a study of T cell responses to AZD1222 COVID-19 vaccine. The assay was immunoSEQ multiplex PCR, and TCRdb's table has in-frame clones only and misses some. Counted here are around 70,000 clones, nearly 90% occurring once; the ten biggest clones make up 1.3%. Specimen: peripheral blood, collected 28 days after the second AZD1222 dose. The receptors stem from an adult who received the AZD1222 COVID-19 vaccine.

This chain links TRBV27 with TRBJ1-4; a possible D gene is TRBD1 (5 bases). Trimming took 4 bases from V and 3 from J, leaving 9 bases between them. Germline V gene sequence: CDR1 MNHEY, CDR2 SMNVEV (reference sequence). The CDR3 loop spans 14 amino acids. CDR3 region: CASSSAGANEKLFF. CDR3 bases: TGTGCCAGCAGTTCTGCGGGGGCTAATGAAAAACTGTTTTTT. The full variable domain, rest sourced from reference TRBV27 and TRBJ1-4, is EAQVTQNPRYLITVTGKKLTVTCSQNMNHEYMSWYRQDPGLGLRQIYYSMNVEVTDKGDVPEGYKVSRKEKRNFPLILESPSPNQTSLYFCASSSAGANEKLFFGSGTQLSVL.

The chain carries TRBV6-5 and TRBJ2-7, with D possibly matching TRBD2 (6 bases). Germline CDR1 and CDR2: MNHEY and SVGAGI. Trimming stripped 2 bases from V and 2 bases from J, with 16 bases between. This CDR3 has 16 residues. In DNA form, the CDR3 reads TGTGCCAGCAGTTACCACGAAGCGGGTCTCGCCTACGAGCAGTACTTC. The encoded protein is CASSYHEAGLAYEQYF.

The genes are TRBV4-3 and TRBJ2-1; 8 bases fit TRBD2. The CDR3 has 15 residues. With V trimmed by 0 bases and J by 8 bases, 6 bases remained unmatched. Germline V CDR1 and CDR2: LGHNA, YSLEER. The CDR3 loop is CASSQDWGTSDEQFF. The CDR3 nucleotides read TGCGCCAGCAGCCAAGATTGGGGGACTAGTGATGAGCAGTTCTTC.

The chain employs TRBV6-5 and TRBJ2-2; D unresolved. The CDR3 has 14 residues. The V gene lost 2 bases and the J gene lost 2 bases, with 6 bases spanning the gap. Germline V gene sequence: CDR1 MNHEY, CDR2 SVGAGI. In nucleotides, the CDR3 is TGTGCCAGCAGTTACCAAACCAACACCGGGGAGCTGTTTTTT. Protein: CASSYQTNTGELFF.

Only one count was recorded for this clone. CDR3 sequence (DNA): TGTGCCATCAGTGAGTCAGCGGGGACTGAAGCTTTCTTT. Its translation: CAISESAGTEAFF. The chain carries TRBV10-3 and TRBJ1-1; D unclear. Germline CDR1 is ENHRY and CDR2 is SYGVKD. The CDR3 is 13 amino acids. Trimming left V 0 bases short and J 5 bases short, with 7 bases between.

The CDR3 nucleotides are TGTGCCAGCAGCTCGACAGGGACAAATGAAAAACTGTTTTTT. This gives the protein CASSSTGTNEKLFF. This chain joins TRBV3-1 (or the pseudogene TRBV3-2) and TRBJ1-4; 7 nucleotides align to TRBD1. The trim removed 5 bases at V and 5 bases at J, leaving 5 bases unmatched. CDR3 length equals 14 residues. Germline values: CDR1 LGHDT, CDR2 YNNKEL (reference sequence).

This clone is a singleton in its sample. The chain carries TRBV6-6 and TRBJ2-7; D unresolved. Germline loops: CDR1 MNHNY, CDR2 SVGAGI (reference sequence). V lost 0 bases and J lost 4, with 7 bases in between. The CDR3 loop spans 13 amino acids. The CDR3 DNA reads TGTGCCAGCAGTTACTCGGAAGGGTACGAGCAGTACTTC. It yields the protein CASSYSEGYEQYF.

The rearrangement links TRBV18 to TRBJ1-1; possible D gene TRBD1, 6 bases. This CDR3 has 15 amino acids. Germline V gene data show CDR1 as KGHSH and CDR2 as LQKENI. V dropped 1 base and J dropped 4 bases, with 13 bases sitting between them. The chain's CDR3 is CASSPRGHAGTEAFF. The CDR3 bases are TGTGCCAGCTCACCACGGGGGCATGCGGGCACTGAAGCTTTCTTT.

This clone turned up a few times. CDR3 sequence reads: CASSYRQGKIPGELFF. The CDR3 DNA sequence: TGTGCCAGCAGTTACAGGCAGGGGAAAATCCCCGGGGAGCTGTTTTTT. The V call is TRBV6-5, the J call TRBJ2-2; a possible D gene is TRBD1 (6 bases). V gave up 2 bases and J gave up 6 bases, with 16 bases separating them. This CDR3 region has 16 residues. Germline CDR1 reads MNHEY; CDR2 reads SVGAGI.

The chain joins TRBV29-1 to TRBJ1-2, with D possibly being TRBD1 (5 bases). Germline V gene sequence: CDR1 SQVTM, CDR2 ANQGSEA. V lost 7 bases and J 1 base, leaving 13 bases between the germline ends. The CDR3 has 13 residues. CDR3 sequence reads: CSGGPGGNYGYTF. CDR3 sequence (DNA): TGCAGCGGGGGCCCGGGGGGTAACTATGGCTACACCTTC.

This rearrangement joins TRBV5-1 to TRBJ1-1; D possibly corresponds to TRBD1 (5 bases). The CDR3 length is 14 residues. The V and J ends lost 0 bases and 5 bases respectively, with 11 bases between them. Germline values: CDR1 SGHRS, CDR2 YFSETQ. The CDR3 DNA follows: TGCGCCAGCAGCTTGGAAGGGGCTGGGACTGAAGCTTTCTTT. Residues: CASSLEGAGTEAFF. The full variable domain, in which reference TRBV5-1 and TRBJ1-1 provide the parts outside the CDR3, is KAGVTQTPRYLIKTRGQQVTLSCSPISGHRSVSWYQQTPGQGLQFLFEYFSETQRNKGNFPGRFSGRQFSNSRSEMNVSTLELGDSALYLCASSLEGAGTEAFFGQGTRLTVV.

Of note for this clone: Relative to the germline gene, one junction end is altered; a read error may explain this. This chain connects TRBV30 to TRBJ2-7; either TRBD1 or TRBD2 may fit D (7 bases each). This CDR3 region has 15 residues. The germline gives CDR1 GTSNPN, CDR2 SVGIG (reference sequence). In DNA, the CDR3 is TGTGCCTGGATCGCTAAGGGAGGGGGCAGGGGCACCGTTTTGTTC. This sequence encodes CAWIAKGGGRGTVLF.

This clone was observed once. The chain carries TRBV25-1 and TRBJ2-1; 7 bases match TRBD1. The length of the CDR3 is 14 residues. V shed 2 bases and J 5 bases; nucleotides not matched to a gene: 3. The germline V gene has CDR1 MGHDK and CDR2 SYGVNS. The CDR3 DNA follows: TGTGCCAGCAGTGAAGGGACAGAAGACAATGAGCAGTTCTTC. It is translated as CASSEGTEDNEQFF.

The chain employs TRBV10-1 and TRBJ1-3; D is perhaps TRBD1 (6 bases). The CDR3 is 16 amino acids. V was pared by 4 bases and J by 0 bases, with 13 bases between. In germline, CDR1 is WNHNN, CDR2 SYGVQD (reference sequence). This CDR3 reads CASSGYRGDSGNTIYF. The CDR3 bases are TGCGCCAGCAGTGGTTATAGGGGGGACTCTGGAAACACCATATATTTT.

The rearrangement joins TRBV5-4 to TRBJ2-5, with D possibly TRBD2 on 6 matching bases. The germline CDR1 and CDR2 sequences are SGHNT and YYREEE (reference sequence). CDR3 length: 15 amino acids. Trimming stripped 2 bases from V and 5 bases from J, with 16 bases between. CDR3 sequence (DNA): TGTGCCAGCAGCTTAGGAGGGGCGAATGGGGAGACCCAGTACTTC. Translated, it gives CASSLGGANGETQYF.

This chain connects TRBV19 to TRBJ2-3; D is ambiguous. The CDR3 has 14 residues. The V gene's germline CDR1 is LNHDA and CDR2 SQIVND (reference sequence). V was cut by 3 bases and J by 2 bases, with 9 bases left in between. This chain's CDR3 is CASSMSGTTDTQYF. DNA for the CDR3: TGTGCCAGTAGTATGTCCGGAACCACAGATACGCAGTATTTT.

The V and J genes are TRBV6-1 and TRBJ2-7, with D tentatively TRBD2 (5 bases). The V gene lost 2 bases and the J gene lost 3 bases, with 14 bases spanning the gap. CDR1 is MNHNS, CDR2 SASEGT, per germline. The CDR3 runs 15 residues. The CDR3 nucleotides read TGTGCCAGCAGTGAAAGACTACCCCGAGACTACGAGCAGTACTTC. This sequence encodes CASSERLPRDYEQYF.

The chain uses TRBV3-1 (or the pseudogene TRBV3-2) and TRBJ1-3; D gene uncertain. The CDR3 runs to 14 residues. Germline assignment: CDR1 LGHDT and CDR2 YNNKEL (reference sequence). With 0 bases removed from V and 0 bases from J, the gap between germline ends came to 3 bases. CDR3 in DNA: TGTGCCAGCAGCCAAGACAGCTCTGGAAACACCATATATTTT. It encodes CASSQDSSGNTIYF.

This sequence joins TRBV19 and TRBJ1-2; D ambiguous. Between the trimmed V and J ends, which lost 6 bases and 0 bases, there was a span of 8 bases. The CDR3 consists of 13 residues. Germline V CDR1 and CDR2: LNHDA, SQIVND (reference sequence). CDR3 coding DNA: TGTGCCAGTAGACCTGAATCTAACTATGGCTACACCTTC. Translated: CASRPESNYGYTF.

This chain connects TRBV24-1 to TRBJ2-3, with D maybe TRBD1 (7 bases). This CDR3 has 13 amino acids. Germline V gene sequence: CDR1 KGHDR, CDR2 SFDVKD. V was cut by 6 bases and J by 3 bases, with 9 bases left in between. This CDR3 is CATSPGGTDTQYF. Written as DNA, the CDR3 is TGTGCCACCAGTCCAGGGGGGACAGATACGCAGTATTTT.

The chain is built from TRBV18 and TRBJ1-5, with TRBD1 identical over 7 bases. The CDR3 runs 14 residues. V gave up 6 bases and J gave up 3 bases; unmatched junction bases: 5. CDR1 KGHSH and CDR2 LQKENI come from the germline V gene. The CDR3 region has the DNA TGTGCCAGCTCTCTCACAGGGGTCAATCAGCCCCAGCATTTT. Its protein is CASSLTGVNQPQHF.

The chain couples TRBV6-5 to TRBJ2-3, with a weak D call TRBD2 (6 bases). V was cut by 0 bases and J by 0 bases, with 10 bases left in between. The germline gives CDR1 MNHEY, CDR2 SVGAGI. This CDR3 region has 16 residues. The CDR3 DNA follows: TGTGCCAGCAGTTACTCATACGGACTAAGCACAGATACGCAGTATTTT. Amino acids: CASSYSYGLSTDTQYF.

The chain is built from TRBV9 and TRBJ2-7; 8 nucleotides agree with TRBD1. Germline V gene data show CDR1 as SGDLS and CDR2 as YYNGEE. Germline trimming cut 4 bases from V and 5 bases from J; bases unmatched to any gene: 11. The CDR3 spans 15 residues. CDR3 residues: CASSQRGQGANEQYF. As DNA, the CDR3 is TGTGCCAGCAGCCAACGTGGGCAGGGGGCGAACGAGCAGTACTTC.

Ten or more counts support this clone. The CDR3 region has the DNA TGTGCCAGGGGAGGCAGCCCCCTCAACAATGAGCAGTTCTTC. It is translated as CARGGSPLNNEQFF. This chain uses TRBV2 with TRBJ2-1, with a possible D match to TRBD2 (6 bases). V gave up 9 bases and J gave up 5 bases, with 17 bases separating them. Germline assignment: CDR1 SNHLY and CDR2 FYNNEI. The CDR3 totals 14 residues.

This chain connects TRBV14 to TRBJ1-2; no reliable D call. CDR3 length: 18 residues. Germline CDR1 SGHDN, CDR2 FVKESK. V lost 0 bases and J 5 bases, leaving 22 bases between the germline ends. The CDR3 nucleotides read TGTGCCAGCAGCCAAGACATAAGCTCTCGCAATCCTGTATATGGCTACACCTTC. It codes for CASSQDISSRNPVYGYTF.

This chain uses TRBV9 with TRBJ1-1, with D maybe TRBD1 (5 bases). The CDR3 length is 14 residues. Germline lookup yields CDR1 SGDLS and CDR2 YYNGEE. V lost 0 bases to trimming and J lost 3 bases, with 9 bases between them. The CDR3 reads CASSVAGVHTEAFF. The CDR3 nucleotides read TGTGCCAGCAGCGTAGCGGGGGTGCACACTGAAGCTTTCTTT.

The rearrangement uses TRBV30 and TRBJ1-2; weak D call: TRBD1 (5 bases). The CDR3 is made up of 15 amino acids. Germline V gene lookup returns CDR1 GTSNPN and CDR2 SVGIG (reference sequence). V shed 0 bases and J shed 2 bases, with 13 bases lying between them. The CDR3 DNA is TGTGCCTGGAGTGTAGGGGCAGGGCGCAACTATGGCTACACCTTC. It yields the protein CAWSVGAGRNYGYTF.